This is a list of T cell receptor beta chains from one sample in a study of shared clonotypes between healthy human individuals. Clones were sequenced by immunoSEQ multiplex PCR, and TCRdb holds only the in-frame ones, with some missing. Seen here are about 730,000 clones, roughly 72% observed once, and the top ten hold approximately 1.8%. Input material: memory CD4+ T cells sorted from blood. Receptors were obtained from a woman younger than 45 in good health. CDR3s include the opening cysteine and the closing phenylalanine or tryptophan. The D gene is left open where the match is weak. Clone size is given for some rows only: seen once, a few or many times, or a class if the clone is expanded.

v_gene: TRBV5-3
abundance: few
d_gene: .
j_gene: TRBJ2-1
CDR3aa: CARSLGPGASEQFF
CDR3nt: TGTGCCAGAAGCTTGGGTCCCGGGGCAAGTGAGCAGTTCTTC

v_gene: TRBV7-9
abundance: .
d_gene: .
j_gene: TRBJ1-2
CDR3aa: CASSFIPQVTNYGYTF
CDR3nt: TGTGCCAGCAGCTTCATCCCACAGGTTACTAACTATGGCTACACCTTC

v_gene: TRBV5-1
abundance: many
d_gene: TRBD1
j_gene: TRBJ2-3
CDR3aa: CASSSPTGADTQYF
CDR3nt: TGCGCCAGCAGCAGCCCGACAGGGGCAGATACGCAGTATTTT

v_gene: TRBV21-1
abundance: .
d_gene: .
j_gene: TRBJ2-7
CDR3aa: CASSIDSGSGEQYF
CDR3nt: TGTGCCAGCAGCATTGATAGCGGGAGTGGCGAGCAGTACTTC

v_gene: TRBV5-1
abundance: .
d_gene: .
j_gene: TRBJ2-5
CDR3aa: CASSPRQRETQYF
CDR3nt: TGCGCCAGCAGCCCCCGACAGAGGGAGACCCAGTACTTC

v_gene: TRBV28
abundance: .
d_gene: .
j_gene: TRBJ2-7
CDR3aa: CASSLRAYEQYF
CDR3nt: TGTGCCAGCAGTTTAAGGGCGTACGAGCAGTACTTC

v_gene: TRBV6-5
abundance: .
d_gene: .
j_gene: TRBJ1-1
CDR3aa: CASSYLRGLDSEAFF
CDR3nt: TGTGCCAGCAGTTACTTGAGGGGTCTCGACTCTGAAGCTTTCTTT

v_gene: TRBV5-1
abundance: .
d_gene: TRBD2
j_gene: TRBJ2-7
CDR3aa: CASSATSGREQYF
CDR3nt: TGCGCCAGCAGCGCAACTTCCGGGAGGGAGCAGTACTTC

v_gene: TRBV7-6
abundance: .
d_gene: TRBD2
j_gene: TRBJ2-1
CDR3aa: CASSLVAGTANEQFF
CDR3nt: TGTGCCAGCAGCTTAGTAGCGGGGACCGCAAATGAGCAGTTCTTC

v_gene: TRBV25-1
abundance: many
d_gene: TRBD1
j_gene: TRBJ2-3
CDR3aa: CASSYLTGGVDTQYF
CDR3nt: TGTGCCAGCAGCTACCTAACAGGGGGAGTCGATACGCAGTATTTT

v_gene: TRBV28
abundance: .
d_gene: .
j_gene: TRBJ1-5
CDR3aa: CASFPAGNQPQHF
CDR3nt: TGTGCCAGCTTTCCGGCAGGGAATCAGCCCCAGCATTTT

v_gene: TRBV7-9
abundance: .
d_gene: TRBD2
j_gene: TRBJ2-1
CDR3aa: CASSSGTNYNEQFF
CDR3nt: TGTGCCAGCAGCTCCGGGACTAACTACAATGAGCAGTTCTTC

v_gene: TRBV27
abundance: .
d_gene: .
j_gene: TRBJ2-1
CDR3aa: CASSSPGGWEYNEQFF
CDR3nt: TGTGCCAGCAGTTCCCCTGGTGGGTGGGAATACAATGAGCAGTTCTTC

v_gene: TRBV5-4
abundance: few
d_gene: .
j_gene: TRBJ2-5
CDR3aa: CASSSRQGGEETQYF
CDR3nt: TGTGCCAGCAGCTCCAGACAGGGAGGGGAGGAGACCCAGTACTTC

v_gene: TRBV21-1
abundance: .
d_gene: .
j_gene: TRBJ2-3
CDR3aa: CASSNSQREGQKSSTDTQYF
CDR3nt: TGTGCCAGCAGCAATTCTCAGCGGGAGGGCCAGAAATCTAGCACAGATACGCAGTATTTT

v_gene: TRBV10-3
abundance: .
d_gene: TRBD1
j_gene: TRBJ2-6
CDR3aa: CAISGRTGGTSGANVLTF
CDR3nt: TGTGCCATCAGTGGAAGGACAGGGGGGACCTCTGGGGCCAACGTCCTGACTTTC

v_gene: TRBV18
abundance: .
d_gene: TRBD1
j_gene: TRBJ2-7
CDR3aa: CASSPDRGETYEQYF
CDR3nt: TGTGCCAGCTCACCCGACAGGGGCGAGACCTACGAGCAGTACTTC

v_gene: TRBV7-9
abundance: .
d_gene: .
j_gene: TRBJ2-5
CDR3aa: CASSLGLSAQETQYF
CDR3nt: TGTGCCAGCAGCTTAGGTCTTAGCGCCCAAGAGACCCAGTACTTC

v_gene: TRBV2
abundance: .
d_gene: .
j_gene: TRBJ2-1
CDR3aa: CASSETGDEQFF
CDR3nt: TGTGCCAGCAGTGAAACGGGCGATGAGCAGTTCTTC

v_gene: TRBV5-1
abundance: .
d_gene: .
j_gene: TRBJ2-7
CDR3aa: CASSFGGPQVYEQYF
CDR3nt: TGCGCCAGCAGCTTTGGGGGGCCCCAGGTCTACGAGCAGTACTTC

v_gene: TRBV27
abundance: .
d_gene: .
j_gene: TRBJ2-5
CDR3aa: CASGPRREKETQYF
CDR3nt: TGTGCCAGCGGTCCACGCAGGGAGAAAGAGACCCAGTACTTC

v_gene: TRBV19
abundance: .
d_gene: .
j_gene: TRBJ1-4
CDR3aa: CASSITGVEVGEKLFF
CDR3nt: TGTGCCAGTAGTATTACCGGGGTGGAGGTAGGTGAAAAACTGTTTTTT

v_gene: TRBV18
abundance: .
d_gene: .
j_gene: TRBJ2-2
CDR3aa: CASSPGQNTGELFF
CDR3nt: TGTGCCAGCTCGCCGGGACAAAACACCGGGGAGCTGTTTTTT

v_gene: TRBV4-1
abundance: few
d_gene: TRBD1
j_gene: TRBJ1-2
CDR3aa: CASSRSDRNYGYTF
CDR3nt: TGCGCCAGCAGCCGATCGGACAGGAACTATGGCTACACCTTC

v_gene: TRBV5-4
abundance: .
d_gene: .
j_gene: TRBJ2-1
CDR3aa: CASSWVFGNYNEQFF
CDR3nt: TGTGCCAGCAGCTGGGTTTTCGGAAACTACAATGAGCAGTTCTTC

v_gene: TRBV15
abundance: .
d_gene: .
j_gene: TRBJ2-5
CDR3aa: CATGGPKRQETQYF
CDR3nt: TGTGCCACCGGGGGTCCAAAAAGGCAAGAGACCCAGTACTTC

v_gene: TRBV28
abundance: .
d_gene: .
j_gene: TRBJ2-1
CDR3aa: CASSPPMGSYQAVYNEQFF
CDR3nt: TGTGCCAGCAGCCCTCCGATGGGCAGCTATCAAGCGGTCTACAATGAGCAGTTCTTC

v_gene: TRBV4-1
abundance: .
d_gene: .
j_gene: TRBJ2-1
CDR3aa: CASSPPLEGRGNEQFF
CDR3nt: TGCGCCAGCAGCCCCCCCTTGGAGGGCCGGGGGAATGAGCAGTTCTTC

v_gene: TRBV7-3
abundance: .
d_gene: .
j_gene: TRBJ1-1
CDR3aa: CASSPGQGTEAFF
CDR3nt: TGTGCCAGCAGTCCTGGGCAGGGGACTGAAGCTTTCTTT

v_gene: TRBV4-2
abundance: .
d_gene: .
j_gene: TRBJ2-7
CDR3aa: CASSQDNTVSYEQYF
CDR3nt: TGTGCCAGCAGCCAAGATAATACGGTCTCCTACGAGCAGTACTTC

v_gene: TRBV6-5
abundance: .
d_gene: .
j_gene: TRBJ1-1
CDR3aa: CASRHGGWTNTEAFF
CDR3nt: TGTGCCAGCAGACACGGGGGTTGGACGAACACTGAAGCTTTCTTT

v_gene: TRBV5-1
abundance: many
d_gene: .
j_gene: TRBJ1-4
CDR3aa: CASSWSGDEKLFF
CDR3nt: TGCGCCAGCAGCTGGTCCGGGGATGAAAAACTGTTTTTT

v_gene: TRBV2
abundance: .
d_gene: TRBD1
j_gene: TRBJ1-5
CDR3aa: CASSPDRARQPQHF
CDR3nt: TGTGCCAGCAGCCCCGACAGGGCGCGACAGCCCCAGCATTTT

v_gene: TRBV18
abundance: .
d_gene: .
j_gene: TRBJ2-7
CDR3aa: CASSPSTGGEQYF
CDR3nt: TGTGCCAGCTCACCCTCGACAGGTGGCGAGCAGTACTTC

v_gene: TRBV4-1
abundance: .
d_gene: .
j_gene: TRBJ1-2
CDR3aa: CASSQGRARGARGGYTF
CDR3nt: TGCGCCAGCAGCCAAGGGCGCGCTCGGGGGGCACGGGGTGGCTACACCTTC

v_gene: TRBV19
abundance: once
d_gene: .
j_gene: TRBJ2-1
CDR3aa: CASSIGGRANEQFF
CDR3nt: TGTGCCAGTAGTATTGGGGGGCGGGCCAATGAGCAGTTCTTC

v_gene: TRBV30
abundance: few
d_gene: .
j_gene: TRBJ2-1
CDR3aa: CAWRAGTYNEQFF
CDR3nt: TGTGCCTGGAGGGCGGGAACCTACAATGAGCAGTTCTTC

v_gene: TRBV5-1
abundance: .
d_gene: TRBD2
j_gene: TRBJ2-5
CDR3aa: CASSPTGTSGNQETQYF
CDR3nt: TGCGCCAGCAGCCCAACCGGGACTAGCGGGAACCAAGAGACCCAGTACTTC